Below, 18 T cell receptor beta chains from the same sample are listed, as sequenced in a study of T-cell memory formation after mild COVID-19. TCRdb independently ran MiXCR on the 5' RACE reads; one entry per CDR3 protein. This sample yields approximately 270,000 distinct CDR3 sequences, of which 15% to 20% are seen a single time; roughly 20% belongs to the top ten. The sequencing sample was made of PBMCs or a T cell subset sorted from them (not recorded which). The receptors were gathered from a man between 18 and 29 years old who had mild COVID-19 (a few samples of this study predate the infection). Cell type and time point are not known.

V is TRBV5-1 and J is TRBJ2-7, with 9 bases matching TRBD2. The CDR3 sequence is 14 residues long. V dropped 3 bases and J dropped 5; count of bases not matched to a gene: 6. Germline CDR1 SGHRS, CDR2 YFSETQ. CDR3 nucleotide sequence: TGCGCCAGCAGCTCCGGACTAGCGCTCGACGAGCAGTACTTC. Translated: CASSSGLALDEQYF.

The chain couples TRBV19 to TRBJ1-1, with TRBD1 matching 7 bases. Germline CDR1 LNHDA, CDR2 SQIVND (reference sequence). There are 15 residues in the CDR3. Germline trimming cut 5 bases from V and 4 bases from J; bases unmatched to any gene: 10. CDR3 sequence: CASSAPGQLLTEAFF. CDR3 nucleotide sequence: TGTGCCAGTAGTGCCCCGGGACAGCTTCTCACTGAAGCTTTCTTT.

This clonotype has a handful of counts. This rearrangement joins TRBV5-1 to TRBJ2-2, with D tentatively TRBD1 or TRBD2 (5 bases each). Trimming took off 7 bases at V and 6 bases at J, with 19 bases between the two ends. Germline V gene sequence: CDR1 SGHRS, CDR2 YFSETQ. The CDR3 loop spans 15 amino acids. CDR3 in DNA: TGCGCCAGCTCACCTGAGCCCTTGGGACCCGGGGAGCTGTTTTTT. This codes for CASSPEPLGPGELFF.

The V call is TRBV28, the J call TRBJ1-1, with TRBD1 matching over 9 bases. The CDR3 extends over 14 amino acids. Germline assignment: CDR1 MDHEN and CDR2 SYDVKM. The V gene end was trimmed by 3 bases and the J gene end by 4 bases; junction bases not matched to a gene: 3. CDR3 sequence (DNA): TGTGCCAGCAGTTTTTACAGGGGGCGCACTGAAGCTTTCTTT. This translates into CASSFYRGRTEAFF.

This clonotype showed up just a few times. The V and J genes are TRBV7-9 and TRBJ2-7, with 8 bases lining up with TRBD1. The CDR3 loop spans 15 amino acids. From germline, CDR1 is SEHNR and CDR2 FQNEAQ (reference sequence). J lost 3 bases, V lost 2 bases, and 6 bases had no gene match. This CDR3 is CASSLRQGSLYEQYF. DNA of the CDR3: TGTGCCAGCAGCTTACGACAGGGGTCTCTCTACGAGCAGTACTTC.

The J gene is TRBJ1-3, the V gene TRBV5-1; D not resolved. From germline, CDR1 is SGHRS and CDR2 YFSETQ. The CDR3 is made up of 13 amino acids. V was cut by 9 bases and J by 2 bases, with 12 bases left in between. The CDR3 nucleotides read TGCGCCACCCGTCGGGGAGCTGGAAACACCATATATTTT. Residues: CATRRGAGNTIYF.

The rearrangement joins TRBV7-9 to TRBJ1-6; D is unclear. The CDR3 runs 13 residues. V shed 0 bases and J shed 8 bases, with 5 bases lying between them. Germline values: CDR1 SEHNR, CDR2 FQNEAQ (reference sequence). The CDR3 DNA reads as TGTGCCAGCAGCTTAGCGCTCGATTCACCCCTCCACTTT. It yields the protein CASSLALDSPLHF.

This clonotype was counted only a few times. This chain joins TRBV7-9 and TRBJ2-4; either TRBD1 or TRBD2 may fit D (6 bases each). Trimming removed 0 bases at V and 13 bases at J, with 19 bases between. The CDR3 contains 15 residues. Germline V gene lookup returns CDR1 SEHNR and CDR2 FQNEAQ (reference sequence). This chain's CDR3 is CASSLALGDKREQYF. CDR3 DNA sequence: TGTGCCAGCAGCTTAGCCCTAGGGGACAAACGGGAGCAGTACTTC.

This clonotype has more than one count but fewer than ten. The chain has TRBV18 and TRBJ2-3, with 7 bases matching TRBD1. Germline lookup yields CDR1 KGHSH and CDR2 LQKENI. CDR3 length: 16 residues. V was clipped by 2 bases and J by 4 bases; unmatched bases: 9. CDR3 sequence: CASSPSLMTGPDTQYF. As DNA, the CDR3 is TGTGCCAGCTCACCAAGTCTCATGACAGGGCCAGATACGCAGTATTTT.

The chain has TRBV7-2 and TRBJ2-5; TRBD2 is a possible D gene (5 bases). Trimming removed 5 bases from V and 5 bases from J, with 21 bases in between. Germline V gene sequence: CDR1 SGHTA, CDR2 FQGNSA. The CDR3 is made up of 16 amino acids. This CDR3 is CASSMIWKAEGETQYF. The CDR3 coding sequence is TGTGCCAGCAGCATGATATGGAAGGCAGAGGGCGAGACCCAGTACTTC.

The sample holds many counts of this clonotype. V usage is TRBV6-5 and J usage is TRBJ2-4, with TRBD2 matching 10 bases. The CDR3 has 14 amino acids. The trim removed 3 bases at V and 7 bases at J, leaving 3 bases unmatched. From germline, CDR1 is MNHEY and CDR2 SVGAGI. The CDR3 DNA follows: TGTGCCAGCAGTTATGGGACTAGCGAGAACATTCAGTACTTC. It codes for CASSYGTSENIQYF.

The CDR3, as DNA: TGTGCCAGCAGCTTATATTATCTACCTAGCGGGGGCCCAACCTATACGCAGTATTTT. Translated: CASSLYYLPSGGPTYTQYF. The V gene is TRBV11-1, the J gene TRBJ2-3; 10 nucleotides agree with TRBD2. Trimming removed 2 bases from V and 7 bases from J; junction bases left unmatched: 18. Germline CDR1 reads SGHAT; CDR2 reads FQDESV (reference sequence). The CDR3 has 19 residues.

This clonotype was seen a few times. J is TRBJ2-3 and V is TRBV12-3 or TRBV12-4; TRBD1 aligns across 10 bases. The CDR3 covers 16 residues. V shed 4 bases, J shed 4 bases, and the junction held 8 bases outside the gene matches. Here the CDR3 reads CASSSSRDRGADTQYF. CDR3 nucleotide sequence: TGTGCCAGCAGTTCCTCCCGGGACAGGGGAGCAGATACGCAGTATTTT.

The table lists this clonotype with a few counts. This chain uses TRBV6-2 or TRBV6-3 with TRBJ1-6, with D hard to call. The V end lost 3 bases, the J end lost 0 bases, and 9 bases lay between the germline ends. The CDR3 is made up of 16 amino acids. Germline V gene data show CDR1 as MNHEY and CDR2 as SVGEGT. The CDR3 nucleotides read TGTGCCAGCAGTTATGGACTCAGCTCCTATAATTCACCCCTCCACTTT. As protein: CASSYGLSSYNSPLHF.

This clonotype was detected a few times. The chain links TRBV28 to TRBJ2-5, with unresolved D. This CDR3 contains 13 residues. The germline V and J ends were trimmed by 9 bases and 5 bases, with 16 bases remaining between them. Germline V gene data show CDR1 as MDHEN and CDR2 as SYDVKM. The CDR3: CASSVAAVETQYF. In DNA, the CDR3 is TGTGCCAGTTCCGTTGCGGCCGTTGAGACCCAGTACTTC.

In its sample, this clonotype was seen many times. One end of the junction varies from germline; a read error may be responsible. The rearrangement links TRBV12-3 or TRBV12-4 to TRBJ2-3, with no clear D. CDR3 size: 14 residues. The CDR3 bases are TGCGCCAGCAGCTTGGGTCAGACCACAGATACGCAGTATTTT. The encoded protein is CASSLGQTTDTQYF.

The chain carries TRBV5-1 and TRBJ2-7, with D perhaps TRBD2 (7 bases). This CDR3 region has 16 residues. The ends were cut back, 3 bases at V and 1 base at J, with 17 bases in the middle. In germline, CDR1 is SGHRS, CDR2 YFSETQ. CDR3 region: CASSSLLGGASYEQYF. The CDR3 DNA reads as TGCGCCAGCAGCTCACTTTTGGGGGGGGCATCCTACGAGCAGTACTTC.

This sequence joins TRBV30 and TRBJ1-6; TRBD1 is a possible D gene (5 bases). This CDR3 comprises 12 residues. Germline values: CDR1 GTSNPN, CDR2 SVGIG (reference sequence). Trimming shortened V by 8 bases and J by 9 bases, and 14 bases separated the two germline ends. The CDR3 region has the DNA TGTGCCCGAGGGGAAGAAGGTTCACCCCTCCACTTT. Its translation is CARGEEGSPLHF.